This TCR beta chain stems from a study of shared clonotypes between healthy human individuals (dated by TCRdb to about 2020). A note on the overall study: The cohort comprised two women and a few men aged 18 to 49 years. Per donor, three plates each were used for CD4 naive and CD4 memory, two for CD8 naive, and one for CD8 memory. Blood TCR repertoires of a handful of healthy adults were deeply sequenced to estimate repertoire size and the extent of clonotype sharing between individuals. To increase sequencing depth and limit assay-specific biases, different laboratories used diverse techniques to prepare libraries and sequence TCR repertoires. Leukapheresis yielded between about 0.85 and 9 billion PBMCs per donor. Study-wide findings and limitations: Higher generation probabilities were observed for clonotypes shared by all four sorted-subset donors than for non-shared clonotypes. Based on pairwise subsampling, the degree of clonotype sharing among donors was expected to be affected by sequencing depth. Sharing across several donors was observed for 4.5% to 6.5% of naive CD4, over 3% of naive CD8, about 2.3% of memory CD4, and about 0.38% of memory CD8 clonotypes. Because the study included a small number of donors, the genetic and exposure-history diversity represented was limited. Naive subsets generally had larger estimated clonotype richness than memory subsets. Incomplete sequencing was indicated by rarefaction of sorted-subset datasets, despite the large sequencing depth. Sampling was limited to blood, and TCR repertoires in tissue likely differ from TCR repertoires in blood.

Deletion took 1 base off V and 4 bases off J, with a span of 16 bases between the germline ends. From the cysteine up to the phenylalanine, the CDR3 has a length of 17 residues. The read is trimmed to its CDR3 DNA, 51 bases read in frame from base 1. The germline V gene supplies CDR1 SNHLY and CDR2 FYNNEI. CD8 naive samples were CD45RO-negative cells positively selected for CCR7, giving a CD45RA+CCR7+ population that excluded TemRA cells. Healthy HIV-negative adults with no recently reported acute infections or vaccinations were included as donors. All donors were Caucasian adults living in Nashville, Tennessee, USA. Blood was collected by leukapheresis, and PBMCs were isolated by Ficoll-Histopaque density gradient centrifugation and then cryopreserved in liquid nitrogen vapor phase. Purity and quantity of every magnetically sorted T cell population were checked by analytical flow cytometry. From each sorted fraction, genomic DNA was isolated and quantified by UV absorbance on a Nanodrop 2000c.

TCR CDR3 regions were amplified from genomic DNA by multiplex PCR using the deep immunoSEQ assay. Genomic DNA extracted from each cell subset was distributed evenly over all wells of several immunoSEQ 96-well plates, and each plate served as one replicate. For sorted subsets, roughly 200 ng of genomic DNA, equivalent to 30,000 or so T cell genomes, went into each replicate PCR. The purified libraries were quantified using a Qubit 3.0 fluorometer, sized with a Bioanalyzer 2100, and then quantified again using the KAPA Library Quantification kit. Every immunoSEQ 96-well plate was sequenced on a dedicated single-read 150-cycle Illumina NextSeq 550 flow cell. Concerning the study's data processing: Because the immunoSEQ output included only junctional sequences and no quality scores, the filtering could not be the same as the filtering used for full-length reads. To assign V/J genes and CDR3, sequences were annotated against IMGT germline references using PyIR, a Python wrapper for IgBLAST v1.9. Reads were filtered out if the reads had weak V/J assignments (E-value above 1e-6), no CDR3, stop codons, out-of-frame junctions, or ambiguous translated residues. V3J clonotypes were defined by identical inferred V gene, J gene, and CDR3 amino acid sequence. To compute the percentage overlap between repertoires, the number of shared unique clonotypes was divided by the size of the smaller repertoire. Richness of each repertoire was evaluated using RTK rarefaction, the Chao1 estimator, and Recon v2.1 estimates of unobserved clonotypes. Generation probabilities for all TCRbeta clonotypes obtained by the gDNA method from four donors were computed using OLGA. TCRdb took over this immuneACCESS table, retaining in-frame rearrangements with V and J assigned. Such tables are incomplete; in checked studies, under half of the missing clones stem from an unresolved V gene, and the remainder is unexplained. That table gives V, J and clone size, and the DNA gave D and trimming. Counted in this sample were about 2 million clones; about 95% of them appeared once. The ten largest make up around 1.1% of the sample.

In the case of this clone: Its antigen remains undetermined. No per-base quality is available; no much larger clone lies one base away.

The TCR sequence derives from a man aged 18 to 30 in good health. Sequencing was done on a sample of naive CD8+ T cells sorted from blood. Read against the paper, the sample's cell subset or site label means: CD45RA+CCR7+. Rearrangement joined TRBV2 to TRBJ2-2, with an unclear D gene assignment. Here the CDR3 is given as CASSEDPRAASTGELFF. The nucleotide sequence reads as follows: TGTGCCAGCAGTGAAGACCCCCGGGCGGCGAGCACCGGGGAGCTGTTTTTT.